This paragraph reports one T cell receptor (beta chain). This clonotype has at least ten counts. Its target antigen remains unknown. Base-call qualities are not available, and no considerably larger clone is one nucleotide away. Stable Graves' hyperthyroidism was defined as the absence of progression to ophthalmopathy over 18 months of follow-up. Hyperthyroidism patients were aged 18 to 65 years and newly diagnosed, with disease duration of less than 2 months. Exclusion was applied to patients with uncontrolled infections, other autoimmune diseases, pregnancy or lactation. Diagnoses relied on clinical symptoms, serum thyroxine and TRAb, thyroid ultrasound and orbital computed tomography. PBMCs were separated from 8 to 10 ml of fresh peripheral blood using Ficoll-Paque density gradient centrifugation. Total RNA was extracted using Trizol reagent, and RNA quality was assessed on an Agilent 2100 Bioanalyzer.

The V end loses 6 bases and the J end loses 0 bases, and a stretch of 8 bases separates them. Its CDR3 holds 13 amino acids, cysteine through phenylalanine. Just the 39-base CDR3 DNA is kept, in frame starting at base 1. Reading the germline V gene gives CDR1 MNHNS and CDR2 SASEGT. This specimen comes from a study of T cells in Graves' hyperthyroidism and ophthalmopathy (dated by TCRdb to the late 2010s). Broadly, across the study: Peripheral blood was sampled at the time of initial diagnosis, prior to any treatment. Thyroid tissue and blood T-cell repertoires from six Graves' hyperthyroidism patients were also compared in the study. Once sampling was done, hyperthyroidism patients were given methimazole at a starting dose of 30 mg daily, whereas ophthalmopathy patients were given high-dose intravenous methylprednisolone. An independent validation cohort of about 19 hyperthyroidism patients and 17 patients who later progressed to ophthalmopathy tested prospective prediction of ophthalmopathy. A discovery cohort of about 95 patients, roughly 43 with Graves' ophthalmopathy and 55 to 60 with stable Graves' hyperthyroidism, was used to find distinguishing TCR V-J signatures. The paper reports TCR Vbeta CDR3 sequencing of 135 peripheral blood samples: around 41 ophthalmopathy, fewer than 80 hyperthyroidism and 17 progressor patients. The approximately 90 discovery patients were divided at random into training and test sets in a 7:3 ratio.

Points the paper makes about the study in general: Ophthalmopathy was separated from stable hyperthyroidism by a 13 V-J signature model, with approximately 86% sensitivity and about 81% specificity obtained in cross-validation and 80%/75% obtained in testing. During validation, the model predicted progression to ophthalmopathy a median of around 7 months ahead of onset, with more than 55% sensitivity and 72.22% specificity. Most expanded thyroid clonotypes (frequency above 0.001) were also found in blood, which suggests that blood repertoires may mirror thyroid immune responses. No statistical method was used to set the sample size in advance, and investigators knew the group allocation.

Amplification of TCR beta CDR3 regions was carried out from RNA transcripts. The TCR CDR3 was subjected to a first round of RT-PCR using the HTBI primer set and the Qiagen OneStep RT-PCR kit. A second multiplex PCR round built the libraries, followed by size selection and purification. Sequencing of the libraries was done on an Illumina HiSeq2000 using paired-end 100 bp reads. The source study handled its data this way. SOAPnuke was used to process the raw data, with reads discarded if the reads contained adapters or uncalled bases, had a mean Phred below 15, or lacked an exact constant-primer or identifier match. COPE v1.2.5 was used to merge the high-quality paired reads, and each unique nucleotide sequence was defined as a clonotype. MiTCR v1.1 was used to align clonotypes to the IMGT TRBV, TRBD and TRBJ reference segments. The analysis was restricted to V-J combinations with a frequency above 0.0001, which together covered 99% to 99.2% of the repertoires. A TCS score was defined as the ratio of F50 (clonal expansion) to E x V (chaos), with BLOSUM62-based TCRdist applied between CDR3 peptides within each V-J. Welch's t-statistics and random forest reduced approximately 520 V-J features to fewer than 15, which were used in a naive Bayes classifier (R e1071). The raw public reads went through TCRdb reprocessing: fastp at Q25, MiXCR clone calling, in-frame beta chains kept. Each entry is one CDR3 protein sequence, shown with its most common DNA and genes. The V and J calls and clone size are TCRdb's, not the authors'. The sample records 300,000 to 400,000 distinct CDR3 sequences, 15% to 20% of which are singletons. The leading ten clones occupy about 53% of the sample.

Sequencing was carried out using blood. This TCR came from a woman aged 45-65 years with Graves' hyperthyroidism. Here the chain combines TRBV6-1 and TRBJ1-1; no D gene can be assigned with confidence. The CDR3 loop reads CASRMGMNTEAFF. Read as DNA, the sequence is TGTGCCAGCAGGATGGGGATGAACACTGAAGCTTTCTTT.